This TCR beta chain was sequenced in a study of cytomegalovirus exposure and HLA in healthy donors. Background on the study: Genetic ancestry analysis placed about 76% of the 300 to 400 donors that were genotyped in the Caucasian-associated cluster.

To note about this clone: What it recognizes is unknown.

It was healthy bone marrow donors who served as donors. Germline trimming cut 2 bases from V and 5 bases from J; bases unmatched to any gene: 7. Germline loops: CDR1 LNHNV, CDR2 YYDKDF (reference sequence). CDR3 length: 16 residues. The PCR ran on 60 Vbeta and 13 Jbeta primers. Clones were read by immunoSEQ multiplex PCR, and TCRdb kept only the in-frame ones, dropping some. The table lists around 76,000 clones, with roughly 0.8% in the top ten. General study results and limits: DRB1 had the most TCR associations and HLA-C the fewest, a later analysis found, with rates varying by HLA locus. The authors enumerated roughly 160 TCR beta chains as linked to cytomegalovirus.

The receptor's source is a boy between 10 and 17 years old in good health and CMV-seronegative. The chain employs TRBV15 and TRBJ2-5; TRBD1 agrees at 11 bases. What was sequenced was PBMCs. As DNA, the CDR3 is TGTGCCACCAGCAGAACCGGACAGGGGGCTTGGGAGACCCAGTACTTC. Its translation is CATSRTGQGAWETQYF.